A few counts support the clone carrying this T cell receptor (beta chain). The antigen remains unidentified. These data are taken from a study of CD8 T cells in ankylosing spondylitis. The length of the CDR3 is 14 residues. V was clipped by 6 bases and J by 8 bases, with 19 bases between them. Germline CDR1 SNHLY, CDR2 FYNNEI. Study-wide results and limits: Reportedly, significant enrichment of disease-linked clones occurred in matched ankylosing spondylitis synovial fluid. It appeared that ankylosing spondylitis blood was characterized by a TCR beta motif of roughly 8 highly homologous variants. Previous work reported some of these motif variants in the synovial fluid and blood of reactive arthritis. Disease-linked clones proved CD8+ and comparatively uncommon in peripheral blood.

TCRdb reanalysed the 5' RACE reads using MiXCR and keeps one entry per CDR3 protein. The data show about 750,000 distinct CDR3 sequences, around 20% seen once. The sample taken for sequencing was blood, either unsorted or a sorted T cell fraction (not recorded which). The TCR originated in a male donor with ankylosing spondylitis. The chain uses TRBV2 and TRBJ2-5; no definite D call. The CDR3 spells CASRLELQRVTQYF. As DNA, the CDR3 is TGTGCCAGCAGACTCGAACTACAACGAGTCACCCAGTACTTC.